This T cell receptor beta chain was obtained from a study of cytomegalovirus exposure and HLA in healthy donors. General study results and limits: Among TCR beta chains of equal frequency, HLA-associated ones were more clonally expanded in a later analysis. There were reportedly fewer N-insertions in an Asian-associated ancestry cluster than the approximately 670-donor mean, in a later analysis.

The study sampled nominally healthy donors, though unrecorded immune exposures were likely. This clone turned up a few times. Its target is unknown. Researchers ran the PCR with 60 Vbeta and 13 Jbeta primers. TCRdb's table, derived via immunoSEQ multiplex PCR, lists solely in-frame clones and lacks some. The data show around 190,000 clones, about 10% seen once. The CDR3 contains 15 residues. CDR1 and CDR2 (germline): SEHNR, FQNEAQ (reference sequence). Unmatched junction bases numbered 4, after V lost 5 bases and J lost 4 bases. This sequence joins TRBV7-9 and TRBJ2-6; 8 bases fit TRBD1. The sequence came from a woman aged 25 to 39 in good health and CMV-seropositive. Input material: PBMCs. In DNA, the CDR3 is TGTGCCAGCAGCCCAGGGGGCTTGGGGGCCAACGTCCTGACTTTC. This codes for CASSPGGLGANVLTF.